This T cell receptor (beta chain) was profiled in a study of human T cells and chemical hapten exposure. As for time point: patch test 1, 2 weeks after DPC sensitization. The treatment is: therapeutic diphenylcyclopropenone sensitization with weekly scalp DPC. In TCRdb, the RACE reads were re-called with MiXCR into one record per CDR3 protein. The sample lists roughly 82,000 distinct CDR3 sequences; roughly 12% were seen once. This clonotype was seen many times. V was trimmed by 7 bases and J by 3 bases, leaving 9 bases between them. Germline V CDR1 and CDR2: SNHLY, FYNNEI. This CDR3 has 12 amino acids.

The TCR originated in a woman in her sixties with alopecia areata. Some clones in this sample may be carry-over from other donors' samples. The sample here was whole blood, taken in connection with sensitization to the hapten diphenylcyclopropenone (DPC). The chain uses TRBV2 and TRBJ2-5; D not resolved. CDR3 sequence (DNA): TGTGCCAGCATTAACACAGAAGAGACCCAGTACTTC. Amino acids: CASINTEETQYF.